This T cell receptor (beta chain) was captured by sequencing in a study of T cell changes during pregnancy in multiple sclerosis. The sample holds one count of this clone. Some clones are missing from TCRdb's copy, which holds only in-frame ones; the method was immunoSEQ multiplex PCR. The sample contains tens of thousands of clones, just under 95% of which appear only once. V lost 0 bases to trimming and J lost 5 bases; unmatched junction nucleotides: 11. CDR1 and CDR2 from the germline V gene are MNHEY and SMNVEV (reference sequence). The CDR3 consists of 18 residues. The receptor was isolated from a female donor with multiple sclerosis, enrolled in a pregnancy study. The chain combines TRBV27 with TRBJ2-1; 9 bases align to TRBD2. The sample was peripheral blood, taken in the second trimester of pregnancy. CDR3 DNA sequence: TGTGCCAGCAGTTTATCGGGGGTAGCGGGAGCTATCCACAATGAGCAGTTCTTC. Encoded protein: CASSLSGVAGAIHNEQFF.